This TCR beta chain was obtained from a study of blood T cells in healthy people across ages. Turning to the study itself: Using template switching, researchers captured about one barcoded beta molecule for each two T cells.

This clonotype appeared once. Antigen unknown. Findings and limits, study-wide: Strong correlation was found linking TCR beta diversity to naive T cell percentage. Observed TCR beta diversity per million T cells went down as age went up. This fall followed a roughly linear course with age.

The CDR3 has 15 residues. J was trimmed by 2 bases and V by 8 bases; bases with no gene match: 11. Germline V gene sequence: CDR1 MGHDK, CDR2 SYGVNS. A J-beta primer mix and a sample-barcoded 5' primer were used in a second PCR of about 7 to 12 cycles. The authors tagged each cDNA molecule using a template-switch adaptor with 12 random nucleotides. TCRdb fed the 5' RACE reads into MiXCR, producing one record per CDR3 protein. In the table there are about a million distinct CDR3 sequences, around 54% of which are singletons. The sequence came from a woman aged 60 to 75 in good health. Sequencing was done on a sample of blood. This chain joins TRBV25-1 and TRBJ2-5; 7 bases match TRBD2. The CDR3 region is CASGGEGWDQETQYF. DNA for the CDR3: TGTGCCAGCGGGGGGGAGGGATGGGATCAAGAGACCCAGTACTTC.